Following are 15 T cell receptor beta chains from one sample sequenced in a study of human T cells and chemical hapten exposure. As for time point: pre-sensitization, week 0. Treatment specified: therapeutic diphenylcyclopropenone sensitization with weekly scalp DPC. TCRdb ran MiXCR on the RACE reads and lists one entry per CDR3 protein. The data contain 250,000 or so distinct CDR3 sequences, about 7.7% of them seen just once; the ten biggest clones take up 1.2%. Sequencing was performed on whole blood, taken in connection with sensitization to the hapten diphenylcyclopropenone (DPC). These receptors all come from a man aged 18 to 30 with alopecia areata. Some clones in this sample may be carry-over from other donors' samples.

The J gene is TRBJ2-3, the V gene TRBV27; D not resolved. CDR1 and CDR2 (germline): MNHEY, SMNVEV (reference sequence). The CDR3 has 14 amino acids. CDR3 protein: CATSQLSSTDTQYF. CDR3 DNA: TGTGCAACGTCTCAGCTTTCTAGCACAGATACGCAGTATTTT.

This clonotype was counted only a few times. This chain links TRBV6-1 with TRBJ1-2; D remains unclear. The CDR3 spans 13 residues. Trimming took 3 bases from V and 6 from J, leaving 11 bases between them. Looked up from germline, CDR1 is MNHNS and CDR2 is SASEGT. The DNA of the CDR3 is TGTGCCAGCAGTGATATGGCGGTCAATGGCTACACCTTC. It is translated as CASSDMAVNGYTF.

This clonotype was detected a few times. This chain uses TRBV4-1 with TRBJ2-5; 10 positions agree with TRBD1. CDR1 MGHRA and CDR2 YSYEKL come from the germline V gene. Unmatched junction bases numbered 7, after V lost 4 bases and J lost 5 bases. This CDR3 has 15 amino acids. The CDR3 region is CASSPRQGAVETQYF. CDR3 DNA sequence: TGCGCCAGCAGCCCCCGACAGGGGGCAGTGGAGACCCAGTACTTC.

CDR3 nucleotide sequence: TGTGCCAGCAGCCAAGACGTGATGTGGGGAAAGCAGTACTTC. Its protein is CASSQDVMWGKQYF. The chain employs TRBV3-1 and TRBJ2-7, with D uncertain. V was cut by 0 bases and J by 8 bases, with 14 bases left in between. This CDR3 has 14 residues. CDR1 and CDR2 (germline): LGHDT, YNNKEL (reference sequence).

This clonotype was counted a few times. This CDR3 is CASSYLRGTGNTIYF. The CDR3 nucleotides read TGTGCCAGCAGTTACTTGCGGGGGACTGGAAACACCATATATTTT. The gene calls are TRBV6-5 and TRBJ1-3, with TRBD1 as a possible D gene (5 bases). Trimming took off 1 base at V and 2 bases at J, with 9 bases between the two ends. The germline V gene encodes CDR1 MNHEY and CDR2 SVGAGI. The CDR3 has 15 amino acids.

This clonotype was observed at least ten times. DNA of the CDR3: TGTGCCAGCAGGAAGCTCGGGCCCCACAATGAGCAGTTCTTC. This gives the protein CASRKLGPHNEQFF. This chain links TRBV6-6 with TRBJ2-1; D gene ambiguous. In germline, CDR1 is MNHNY, CDR2 SVGAGI (reference sequence). The CDR3 loop spans 14 amino acids. The V gene lost 6 bases and the J gene lost 5 bases, with 14 bases spanning the gap.

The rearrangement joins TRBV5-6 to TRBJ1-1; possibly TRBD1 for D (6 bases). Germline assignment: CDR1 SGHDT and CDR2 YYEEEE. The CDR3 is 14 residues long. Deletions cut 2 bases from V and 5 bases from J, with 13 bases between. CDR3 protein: CASSLRGVRTEAFF. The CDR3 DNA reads TGTGCCAGCAGCTTAAGGGGGGTCCGGACTGAAGCTTTCTTT.

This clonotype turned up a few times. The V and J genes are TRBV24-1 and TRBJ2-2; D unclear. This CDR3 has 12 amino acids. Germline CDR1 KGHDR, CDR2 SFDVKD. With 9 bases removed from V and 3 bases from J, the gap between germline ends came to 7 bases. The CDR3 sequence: CATSGYTGELFF. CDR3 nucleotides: TGTGCCACCTCAGGATACACCGGGGAGCTGTTTTTT.

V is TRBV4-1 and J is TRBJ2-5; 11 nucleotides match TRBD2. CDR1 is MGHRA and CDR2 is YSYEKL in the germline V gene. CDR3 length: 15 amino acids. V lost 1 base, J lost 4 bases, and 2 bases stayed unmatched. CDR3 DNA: TGCGCCAGCAGCCAAGGACTAGCGGGGTTAGAGACCCAGTACTTC. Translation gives CASSQGLAGLETQYF.

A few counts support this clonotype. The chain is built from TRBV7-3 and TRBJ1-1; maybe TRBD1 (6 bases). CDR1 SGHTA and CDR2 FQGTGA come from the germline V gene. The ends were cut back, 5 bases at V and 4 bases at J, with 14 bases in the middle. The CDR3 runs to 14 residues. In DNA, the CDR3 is TGTGCCAGCAGCATTAGGGGGGAAGGCACTGAAGCTTTCTTT. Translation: CASSIRGEGTEAFF.

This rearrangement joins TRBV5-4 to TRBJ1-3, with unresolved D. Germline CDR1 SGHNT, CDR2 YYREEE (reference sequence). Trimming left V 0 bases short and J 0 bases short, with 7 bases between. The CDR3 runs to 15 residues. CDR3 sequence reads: CASSLARSSGNTIYF. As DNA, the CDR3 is TGTGCCAGCAGCTTGGCCAGGAGCTCTGGAAACACCATATATTTT.

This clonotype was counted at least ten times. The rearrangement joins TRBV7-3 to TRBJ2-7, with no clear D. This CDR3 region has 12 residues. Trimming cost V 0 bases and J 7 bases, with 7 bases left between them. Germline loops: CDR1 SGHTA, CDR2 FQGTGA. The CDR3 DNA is TGTGCCAGCAGCTTAACGAGCAGAGAGCAGTACGTC. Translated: CASSLTSREQYV.

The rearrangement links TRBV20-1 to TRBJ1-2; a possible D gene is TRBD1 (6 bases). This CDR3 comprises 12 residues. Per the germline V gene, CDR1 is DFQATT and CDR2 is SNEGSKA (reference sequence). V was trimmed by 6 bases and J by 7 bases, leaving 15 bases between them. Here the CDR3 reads CSAYQGSVGYTF. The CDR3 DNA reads TGCAGTGCCTACCAGGGGTCTGTTGGCTACACCTTC.

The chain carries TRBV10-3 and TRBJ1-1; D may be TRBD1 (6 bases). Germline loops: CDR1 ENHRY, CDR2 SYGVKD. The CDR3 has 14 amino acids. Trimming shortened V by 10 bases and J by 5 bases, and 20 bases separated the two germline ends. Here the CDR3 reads CASGGLGGDTEAFF. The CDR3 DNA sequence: TGTGCCAGCGGAGGGTTGGGGGGCGATACTGAAGCTTTCTTT.

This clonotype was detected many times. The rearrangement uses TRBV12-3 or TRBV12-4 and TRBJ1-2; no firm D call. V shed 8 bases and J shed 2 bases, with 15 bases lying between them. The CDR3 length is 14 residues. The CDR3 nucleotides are TGTGCCAGCCGGACCGGGCGAGCAAACTATGGCTACACCTTC. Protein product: CASRTGRANYGYTF.